This T cell receptor (beta chain) was found in a study of blood T cell repertoires in COVID-19. Study context: Specimens from acute and convalescent COVID-19 originated in the United States, Italy and Spain. T cells, B-cell-depleted T cells, or PBMCs supplied cDNA or gDNA.

Repertoires were generated with immunoSEQ multiplex PCR, while TCRdb's copy carries only in-frame clones and drops some. This repertoire shows about 220,000 clones, around 86% found once; its top ten account for 10%. With 5 bases removed from V and 5 bases from J, the gap between germline ends came to 11 bases. The CDR3 consists of 13 residues. In germline, CDR1 is SGHNT, CDR2 YENEEA. Recruited during active infection, patients (from Seattle) were subsequently followed longitudinally. Material: peripheral blood. This TCR derives from a woman in her fifties or sixties with COVID-19, enrolled during active disease. This sequence joins TRBV11-3 and TRBJ2-3; possible D gene TRBD2, 6 bases. DNA of the CDR3: TGTGCCAGCAGCCCTCGGGGGAGAGATACGCAGTATTTT. Encoded protein: CASSPRGRDTQYF.